One sample yielded the 15 T cell receptor beta chains listed below, sequenced in a study of molecular identifiers for immune sequencing clone quantification. TCRdb reanalysed the PCR reads using MiXCR and keeps one entry per CDR3 protein. In the table there are 400,000 to 600,000 distinct CDR3 sequences, over 20% of which are singletons. Sequencing was done on a sample of naive CD8+ T cells from blood, with Jurkat cell RNA spiked in. Subset given: FACS-sorted CD8+CD4-CCR7+CD45RA+ naive T cells. The receptor set was obtained from a human donor in good health. Some libraries in this study had Jurkat cell RNA spiked in.

Only a few counts were recorded for this clonotype. Its ends do not fully match the called genes, so a read error is possible. This rearrangement joins TRBV6-2 or TRBV6-3 to TRBJ2-1; D gene uncertain. CDR1 MNHEY and CDR2 SVGEGT come from the germline V gene. The CDR3 extends over 12 amino acids. The CDR3 loop reads CASSYSHNEQFF. Written as DNA, the CDR3 is TGTGCCAGCAGTTACTCCCACAATGAGCAGTTCTTC.

This clonotype was seen repeatedly, ten times or more. This rearrangement joins TRBV29-1 to TRBJ2-2; perhaps TRBD2 as D (7 bases). The length of the CDR3 is 15 residues. Germline CDR1 is SQVTM and CDR2 is ANQGSEA. Trimming pared 6 bases from V and 7 bases from J, leaving 21 bases between. Here the CDR3 reads CSVGGTTDHVGELFF. CDR3 sequence (DNA): TGCAGCGTAGGGGGGACTACCGACCATGTCGGGGAGCTGTTTTTT.

This clonotype was seen repeatedly, ten times or more. This chain joins TRBV5-1 and TRBJ2-6; D remains ambiguous. The CDR3 consists of 11 residues. Germline loops: CDR1 SGHRS, CDR2 YFSETQ. The V end lost 7 bases, the J end lost 1 base, and 0 bases lay between the germline ends. The CDR3 protein is CASSGANVLTF. The CDR3 nucleotides are TGCGCCAGCTCTGGGGCCAACGTCCTGACTTTC.

V and J are TRBV9 and TRBJ2-7; no definite D call. The V gene's germline CDR1 is SGDLS and CDR2 YYNGEE. The CDR3 runs 14 residues. Trimming took 0 bases from V and 0 from J, leaving 7 bases between them. The chain's CDR3 is CASSVAGTSYEQYF. CDR3 sequence (DNA): TGTGCCAGCAGCGTAGCGGGCACCTCCTACGAGCAGTACTTC.

This clonotype was counted a few times. The junction differs from germline at one of its ends, possibly a read error. V is TRBV6-1 and J is TRBJ1-2; the D is unclear. This CDR3 contains 11 residues. Germline assignment: CDR1 MNHNS and CDR2 SASEGT. This CDR3 is CAGSEGAANTF. The CDR3 DNA reads TGTGCCGGCAGTGAGGGAGCGGCTAACACCTTC.

The sample holds many counts of this clonotype. The V and J genes are TRBV14 and TRBJ2-7; 10 bases match TRBD2. CDR3 size: 15 residues. Germline V lookup: CDR1 SGHDN, CDR2 FVKESK. Trimming at V came to 1 base and at J to 6 bases, leaving 6 bases not matched to a gene. Written as DNA, the CDR3 is TGTGCCAGCAGCCAAGCTTTGGGGACTAGCGTCGAGCAGTACTTC. It codes for CASSQALGTSVEQYF.

J is TRBJ2-7 and V is TRBV2; 8 bases line up with TRBD1. This CDR3 has 13 residues. The V gene end was trimmed by 8 bases and the J gene end by 3 bases; junction bases not matched to a gene: 6. CDR1 is SNHLY, CDR2 FYNNEI, per germline. DNA for the CDR3: TGTGCCAGCTTCTCACAGGGGGGCTACGAGCAGTACTTC. Amino acid sequence: CASFSQGGYEQYF.

This clonotype was observed a handful of times. The genes are TRBV5-8 and TRBJ1-5; a weak D match, TRBD1 (5 bases). The germline gives CDR1 SGHTS, CDR2 YDEGEE. With 7 bases removed from V and 5 bases from J, the gap between germline ends came to 16 bases. The CDR3 extends over 14 amino acids. The CDR3 sequence: CASSSVWGDQPQHF. DNA of the CDR3: TGTGCCAGCTCCAGCGTCTGGGGCGATCAGCCCCAGCATTTT.

Ten or more counts support this clonotype. The chain recombines TRBV28 with TRBJ1-5, with TRBD1 as a possible D gene (5 bases). Deletions cut 5 bases from V and 4 bases from J, with 24 bases between. Per the germline V gene, CDR1 is MDHEN and CDR2 is SYDVKM. The CDR3 is 18 residues long. The CDR3 loop is CASSLRGGSSKGNQPQHF. For the CDR3, the DNA is TGTGCCAGCAGTCTCCGGGGGGGAAGTTCTAAAGGAAATCAGCCCCAGCATTTT.

The chain links TRBV7-9 to TRBJ1-2, with D unresolved. V shed 0 bases and J shed 1 base, with 15 bases lying between them. CDR1 is SEHNR and CDR2 is FQNEAQ in the germline V gene (reference sequence). The CDR3 is made up of 17 amino acids. The CDR3 loop is CASSLAGGAAINYGYTF. CDR3 bases: TGTGCCAGCAGCTTAGCGGGCGGAGCGGCTATTAACTATGGCTACACCTTC.

The table lists this clonotype with many counts. The rearrangement uses TRBV7-9 and TRBJ2-7; 10 nucleotides line up with TRBD1. The germline V gene encodes CDR1 SEHNR and CDR2 FQNEAQ (reference sequence). Trimming removed 4 bases from V and 4 bases from J; junction bases left unmatched: 10. The length of the CDR3 is 16 residues. CDR3 residues: CASSSQPGQGTYEQYF. For the CDR3, the DNA is TGTGCCAGCAGCTCACAACCGGGACAGGGGACGTACGAGCAGTACTTC.

The rearrangement uses TRBV7-9 and TRBJ1-1; D is possibly TRBD1 (5 bases). The V gene lost 1 base and the J gene lost 10 bases, with 19 bases spanning the gap. CDR3 length equals 15 residues. From germline, CDR1 is SEHNR and CDR2 FQNEAQ (reference sequence). In DNA, the CDR3 is TGTGCCAGCAGCTTAGAATTGTATGGGCGGGACGGAGCTTTCTTT. Its protein is CASSLELYGRDGAFF.

In its sample, this clonotype was seen many times. The rearrangement uses TRBV28 and TRBJ2-6; perhaps TRBD1 as D (6 bases). The CDR3 has 15 amino acids. V lost 4 bases and J 1 base, leaving 8 bases between the germline ends. The germline V gene encodes CDR1 MDHEN and CDR2 SYDVKM. In nucleotides, the CDR3 is TGTGCCAGCAGTTACGACAGGTCTGGGGCCAACGTCCTGACTTTC. Protein product: CASSYDRSGANVLTF.

This clonotype has a count of ten or more. This chain links TRBV4-1 with TRBJ2-1; possibly TRBD2 for D (6 bases). Looked up from germline, CDR1 is MGHRA and CDR2 is YSYEKL. Trimming shortened V by 6 bases and J by 6 bases, and 15 bases separated the two germline ends. This CDR3 is built from 14 residues. The CDR3 region is CASRVAVSGNEQFF. In DNA form, the CDR3 reads TGCGCCAGCAGAGTAGCGGTGAGCGGCAATGAGCAGTTCTTC.

Worth noting for this clonotype: It may be a read error: a sequence one base away is much more abundant. The CDR3 does not close with the conserved phenylalanine or tryptophan, likely indicating a read error. The CDR3 region has the DNA TGCGCCAGCAGCTCGGACAGGGACCCCTACGAGCAGTACTCC. This sequence encodes CASSSDRDPYEQYS. The chain joins TRBV5-1 to TRBJ2-7; 8 positions agree with TRBD1. Germline V gene lookup returns CDR1 SGHRS and CDR2 YFSETQ. V was clipped by 3 bases and J by 2 bases; unmatched bases: 4. The CDR3 has 14 residues.